This entry features one T cell receptor (beta chain) sequence. This entry is derived from a study of control samples from healthy donors and cancer patients. V dropped 2 bases and J dropped 3 bases, with 5 bases sitting between them. CDR1 and CDR2 from the germline V gene are SGHRS and YFSETQ. There are 13 residues in the CDR3. The assay was immunoSEQ multiplex PCR, and TCRdb's table has in-frame clones only and misses some. The data hold some 120,000 clones, with approximately 92% observed a single time. The clonotype originates from a woman between 45 and 60 years old with colorectal cancer. Source material: PBMCs. The V and J genes are TRBV5-1 and TRBJ2-2; D call uncertain. CDR3 region: CASSFLDTGELFF. CDR3 DNA sequence: TGCGCCAGCAGCTTCCTAGACACCGGGGAGCTGTTTTTT.